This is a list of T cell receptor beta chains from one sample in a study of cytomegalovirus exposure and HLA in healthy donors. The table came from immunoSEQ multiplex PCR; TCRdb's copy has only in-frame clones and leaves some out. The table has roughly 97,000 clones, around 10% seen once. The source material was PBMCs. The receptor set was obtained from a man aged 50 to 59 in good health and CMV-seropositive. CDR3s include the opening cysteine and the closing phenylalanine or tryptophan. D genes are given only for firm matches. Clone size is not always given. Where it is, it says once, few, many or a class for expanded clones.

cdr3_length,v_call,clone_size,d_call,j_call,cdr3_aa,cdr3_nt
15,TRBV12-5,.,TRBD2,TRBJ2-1,CASYRGAGGFNEQFF,TGTGCTAGTTACCGCGGGGCGGGAGGTTTCAATGAGCAGTTCTTC
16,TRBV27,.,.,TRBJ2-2,CASSPRQSRNTGELFF,TGTGCCAGCAGTCCCAGACAGTCGAGGAATACCGGGGAGCTGTTTTTT
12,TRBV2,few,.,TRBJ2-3,CASSSEAYTQYF,TGTGCCAGCAGTTCTGAGGCCTATACGCAGTATTTT
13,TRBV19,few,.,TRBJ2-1,CASSLLPGNEQFF,TGTGCCAGTAGTCTCCTTCCCGGCAATGAGCAGTTCTTC
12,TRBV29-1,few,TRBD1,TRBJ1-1,CSADRGNTEAFF,TGCAGCGCCGACAGGGGGAACACTGAAGCTTTCTTT
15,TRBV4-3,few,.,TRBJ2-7,CASSPYQGVSYEQYF,TGCGCCAGCAGCCCTTACCAGGGTGTCTCCTACGAGCAGTACTTC
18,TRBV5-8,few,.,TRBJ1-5,CASNMGGGLGQSNQPQHF,TGTGCCAGCAATATGGGCGGGGGATTGGGGCAGAGCAATCAGCCCCAGCATTTT
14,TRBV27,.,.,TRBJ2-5,CASSRGGIVETQYF,TGTGCCAGCAGCCGCGGAGGGATAGTTGAGACCCAGTACTTC
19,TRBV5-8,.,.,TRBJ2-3,CASSLDSLAGSPSTDTQYF,TGTGCCAGCAGCTTGGATTCTCTGGCAGGGTCTCCAAGCACAGATACGCAGTATTTT
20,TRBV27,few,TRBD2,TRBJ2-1,CASSLGGTSGRPSSYNEQFF,TGTGCCAGCAGTTTAGGCGGGACTAGCGGGAGGCCCAGCTCCTACAATGAGCAGTTCTTC
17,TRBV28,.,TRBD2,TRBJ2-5,CASSITPAGRYQETQYF,TGTGCCAGCAGCATCACTCCAGCGGGAAGGTACCAAGAGACCCAGTACTTC
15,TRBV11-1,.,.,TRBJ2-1,CASSLGGNAYNEQFF,TGTGCCAGCAGCTTAGGCGGAAACGCCTACAATGAGCAGTTCTTC
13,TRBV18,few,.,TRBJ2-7,CASSPEQAGEQYF,TGTGCCAGCTCACCAGAACAGGCAGGCGAGCAGTACTTC
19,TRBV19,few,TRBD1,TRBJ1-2,CASSMGAARTGRKDYGYTF,TGTGCCAGTAGTATGGGGGCCGCGAGGACAGGGCGGAAGGACTATGGCTACACCTTC
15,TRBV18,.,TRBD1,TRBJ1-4,CASSPLSQGGEKLFF,TGTGCCAGCTCACCACTTTCACAGGGGGGTGAAAAACTGTTTTTT
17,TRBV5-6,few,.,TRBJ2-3,CASSFFGQGSGGDTQYF,.
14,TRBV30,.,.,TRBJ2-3,CAWSKKGMTDTQYF,TGTGCCTGGAGTAAAAAGGGGATGACAGATACGCAGTATTTT
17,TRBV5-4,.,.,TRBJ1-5,CASSSSKSAGDNQPQHF,TGTGCCAGCAGCTCTTCGAAGAGCGCAGGGGACAATCAGCCCCAGCATTTT
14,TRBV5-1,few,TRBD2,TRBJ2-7,CASSLTSVNYEQYF,TGCGCCAGCAGCTTGACTAGCGTCAACTACGAGCAGTACTTC
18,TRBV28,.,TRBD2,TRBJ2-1,CASSLAGLAGLSYNEQFF,TGTGCCAGCAGTTTAGCCGGACTAGCGGGTCTCTCCTACAATGAGCAGTTCTTC
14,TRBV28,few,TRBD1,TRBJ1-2,CASSLSAQGDGYTF,TGTGCCAGCAGCCTCTCCGCCCAGGGGGATGGCTACACCTTC
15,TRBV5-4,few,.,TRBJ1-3,CASSLDNLPGNTIYF,TGTGCCAGCAGCTTGGACAACCTCCCTGGAAACACCATATATTTT
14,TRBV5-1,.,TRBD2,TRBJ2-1,CASQYSGRGNEQFF,TGCGCCAGTCAATATAGCGGGAGAGGCAATGAGCAGTTCTTC
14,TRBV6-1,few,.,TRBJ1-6,CASSEIRGISPLHF,TGTGCCAGCAGTGAAATACGAGGGATTTCACCCCTCCACTTT
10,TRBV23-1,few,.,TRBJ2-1,CASSQSSEIF,TGCGCCAGCAGTCAATCGTCCGAGATCTTC
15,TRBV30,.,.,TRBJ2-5,CAWSVPGRTGETQYF,TGTGCCTGGAGTGTCCCCGGCCGGACGGGGGAGACCCAGTACTTC
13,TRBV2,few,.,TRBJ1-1,CASILREGTEAFF,TGTGCCAGCATCCTAAGGGAGGGCACTGAAGCTTTCTTT
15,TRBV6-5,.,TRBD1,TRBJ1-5,CASRRQGGSNQPQHF,TGTGCCAGCAGGCGACAGGGGGGGAGCAATCAGCCCCAGCATTTT
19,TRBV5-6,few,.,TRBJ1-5,CASSFTGRGEKYSNQPQHF,TGTGCCAGCAGCTTTACAGGGAGGGGAGAAAAGTATAGCAATCAGCCCCAGCATTTT
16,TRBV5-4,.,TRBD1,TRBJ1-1,CASSFSGQGANTEAFF,TGTGCCAGCAGCTTCTCGGGACAGGGGGCAAACACTGAAGCTTTCTTT
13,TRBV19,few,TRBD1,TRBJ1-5,CASKDRGNQPQHF,TGTGCCAGTAAGGACAGGGGCAATCAGCCCCAGCATTTT
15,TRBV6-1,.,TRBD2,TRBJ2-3,CASSELAGAADTQYF,TGTGCCAGCAGTGAACTAGCGGGGGCTGCAGATACGCAGTATTTT
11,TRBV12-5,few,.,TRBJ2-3,CASGFRDTQYF,TGTGCTAGTGGTTTTCGGGATACGCAGTATTTT
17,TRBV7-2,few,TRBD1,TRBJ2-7,CASSHILTGTGPYEQYF,TGTGCCAGCAGCCATATACTGACCGGGACAGGGCCCTACGAGCAGTACTTC
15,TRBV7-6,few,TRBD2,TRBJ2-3,CASSLNGGSADTQYF,TGTGCCAGCAGCTTAAACGGCGGGAGCGCAGATACGCAGTATTTT
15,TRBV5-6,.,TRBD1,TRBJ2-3,CASSRAGTVTDTQYF,TGTGCCAGCAGCCGTGCCGGGACAGTAACGGATACGCAGTATTTT
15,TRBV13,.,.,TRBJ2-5,CASSPLRGGQETQYF,TGTGCCAGCAGTCCCCTCAGGGGAGGGCAAGAGACCCAGTACTTC
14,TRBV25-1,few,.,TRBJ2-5,CASSEYKGQETQYF,TGTGCCAGCAGTGAATATAAGGGGCAAGAGACCCAGTACTTC
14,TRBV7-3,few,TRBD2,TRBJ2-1,CASSVSGSDNEQFF,TGTGCCAGCAGCGTTAGCGGGAGCGACAATGAGCAGTTCTTC
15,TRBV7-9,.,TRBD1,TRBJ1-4,CASSPGQGDGKKLFF,TGTGCCAGCAGCCCAGGACAGGGGGACGGTAAAAAACTGTTTTTT
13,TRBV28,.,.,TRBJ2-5,CASSFSKLPFQYF,TGTGCCAGCAGTTTCTCCAAACTCCCTTTCCAGTACTTC
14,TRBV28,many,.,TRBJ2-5,CASSALGGQETQYF,TGTGCCAGCAGTGCCTTGGGAGGTCAGGAGACCCAGTACTTC
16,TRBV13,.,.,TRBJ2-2,CASSIRQARGTGELFF,TGTGCCAGCAGCATTCGACAGGCCCGAGGCACCGGGGAGCTGTTTTTT
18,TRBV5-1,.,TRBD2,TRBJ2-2,CASSLELAGTSGTGELFF,TGCGCCAGCAGCTTGGAACTAGCGGGAACAAGTGGGACCGGGGAGCTGTTTTTT
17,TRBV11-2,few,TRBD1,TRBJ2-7,CASSLRPGQGEAYEQYF,TGTGCCAGCAGCTTAAGGCCTGGACAGGGAGAAGCCTACGAGCAGTACTTC
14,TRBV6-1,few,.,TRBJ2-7,CASSSLAYSYEQYF,TGTGCCAGCAGCAGTTTAGCTTACTCCTACGAGCAGTACTTC
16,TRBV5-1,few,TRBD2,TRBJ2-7,CASSLSQRGGLYEQYF,TGCGCCAGCAGCTTGTCTCAGCGGGGGGGCCTTTACGAGCAGTACTTC
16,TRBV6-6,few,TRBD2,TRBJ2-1,CASSYSATSGRYEQFF,TGTGCCAGCAGTTACTCAGCAACTAGCGGGAGGTATGAGCAGTTCTTC
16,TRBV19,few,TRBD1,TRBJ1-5,CASSTHGTGGSQPQHF,TGTGCCAGTAGTACCCACGGGACAGGGGGCAGTCAGCCCCAGCATTTT
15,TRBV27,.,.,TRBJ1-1,CASSLLATLNTEAFF,TGTGCCAGCAGTTTATTGGCGACTTTGAACACTGAAGCTTTCTTT
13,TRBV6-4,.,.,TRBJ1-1,CASSSAGNTEAFF,TGTGCCAGCAGTTCCGCAGGGAACACTGAAGCTTTCTTT
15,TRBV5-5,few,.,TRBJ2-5,CASSLVSTNQETQYF,TGTGCCAGCAGCTTGGTCTCGACTAACCAAGAGACCCAGTACTTC
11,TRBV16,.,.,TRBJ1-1,CASSQSPRTFF,TGTGCCAGCAGCCAATCCCCGCGTACTTTCTTT
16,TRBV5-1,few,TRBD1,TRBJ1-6,CASSPMTGGYNSPLHF,TGCGCCAGCAGCCCTATGACAGGGGGTTATAATTCACCCCTCCACTTT